This T cell receptor (beta chain) was captured by sequencing in a study of OX40 agonist ivuxolimab in advanced cancers. Study as a whole: Patients achieving partial responses numbered three: one hepatocellular carcinoma case and two cutaneous melanoma cases. Study conclusions and caveats: In CD8+ T cells, expanded clones were on average more numerous than in CD4+. Among expanded peripheral T cells, antigen specificity went undetermined.

TCRdb keeps only in-frame clones here, not all; method: immunoSEQ multiplex PCR. The table includes 45,000 or so clones, around 84% detected once. J gave up 2 bases and V 5 bases, and 9 bases lay outside the gene matches. CDR1 and CDR2 (germline): SGDLS, YYNGEE. The CDR3 runs 16 residues. Of note for this clone: Its antigen remains unknown.

The TCR sequence derives from an adult with an advanced solid tumor such as melanoma, head and neck, liver or kidney cancer. This rearrangement joins TRBV9 to TRBJ2-7; 11 bases map to TRBD2. Sequences were derived from CD4+ or CD8+ T cells sorted from blood, sampled in a trial of the OX40 agonist ivuxolimab. The CDR3 reads CASSPETSGATYEQYF. CDR3 DNA: TGTGCCAGCAGTCCTGAGACTAGCGGGGCCACCTACGAGCAGTACTTC.